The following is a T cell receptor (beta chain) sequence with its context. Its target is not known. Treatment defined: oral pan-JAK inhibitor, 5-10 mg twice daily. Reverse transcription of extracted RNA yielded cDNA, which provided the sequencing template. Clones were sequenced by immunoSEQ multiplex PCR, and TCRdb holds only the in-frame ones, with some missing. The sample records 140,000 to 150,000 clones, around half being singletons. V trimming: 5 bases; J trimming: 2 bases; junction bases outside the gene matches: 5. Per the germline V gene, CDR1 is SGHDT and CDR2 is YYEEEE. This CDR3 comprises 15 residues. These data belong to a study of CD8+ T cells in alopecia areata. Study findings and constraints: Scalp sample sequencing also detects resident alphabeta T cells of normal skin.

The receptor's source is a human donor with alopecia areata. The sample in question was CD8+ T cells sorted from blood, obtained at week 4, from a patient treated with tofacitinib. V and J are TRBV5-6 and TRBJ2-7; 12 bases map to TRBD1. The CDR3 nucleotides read TGTGCCAGCAGTACCGGGACAGGGGGCGCCTACGAGCAGTACTTC. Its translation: CASSTGTGGAYEQYF.